This T cell receptor beta chain was identified during a study of graft-versus-host responses after intestinal transplantation. Concerning this clone itself: Its antigen remains unknown.

Looked up from germline, CDR1 is SEHNR and CDR2 is FQNEAQ (reference sequence). This CDR3 region has 16 residues. V was pared by 5 bases and J by 7 bases, with 10 bases of the junction left unmatched. Measured with immunoSEQ multiplex PCR; TCRdb has only the in-frame clones, and not every one. The data show roughly 100,000 clones, with 93% seen just once and 1% to 1.5% held by the top ten. The material sequenced was unstimulated CD8+ T cells sorted from spleen or lymph node cells, taken before intestinal transplant. This TCR was sampled from a human donor who received an intestinal transplant. The chain recombines TRBV7-9 with TRBJ2-2; 10 bases are shared with TRBD1. CDR3: CASSLSGTGVGGELFF. The CDR3 region has the DNA TGTGCCAGCAGCCTATCCGGGACAGGGGTCGGCGGGGAGCTGTTTTTT.